This T cell receptor (beta chain) originates from a study of cytomegalovirus exposure and HLA in healthy donors. Broader study findings: The study designated about 160 TCR beta chains cytomegalovirus-associated. HLA allele associations emerged for about 18,000 TCR beta sequences in a later analysis, at 0.05 false discovery rate. Several of the most significant clusters appeared linked to common viral pathogens, based on a later analysis. Equally common other TCR beta chains were less clonally expanded than HLA-associated ones, a later analysis found.

For this clone: The antigen is unknown.

PCR employed 60 Vbeta and 13 Jbeta primers. The method was immunoSEQ multiplex PCR; TCRdb's version includes in-frame clones alone and lacks a portion of them. Of roughly 160,000 clones listed, 80% are singletons. The junction had 5 bases not matched to a gene; V was cut back by 4 bases and J by 0 bases. Germline V CDR1 and CDR2: KGHSH, LQKENI. CDR3 length: 15 residues. This sequence was found in a woman between 50 and 59 years old in good health and CMV-seropositive. The sequenced material came from PBMCs. V gene TRBV18 combines with J gene TRBJ2-7; 8 bases align to TRBD1. CDR3 coding DNA: TGTGCCAGCTCACACCGGACAGGGAGCTCCTACGAGCAGTACTTC. Amino acid sequence: CASSHRTGSSYEQYF.